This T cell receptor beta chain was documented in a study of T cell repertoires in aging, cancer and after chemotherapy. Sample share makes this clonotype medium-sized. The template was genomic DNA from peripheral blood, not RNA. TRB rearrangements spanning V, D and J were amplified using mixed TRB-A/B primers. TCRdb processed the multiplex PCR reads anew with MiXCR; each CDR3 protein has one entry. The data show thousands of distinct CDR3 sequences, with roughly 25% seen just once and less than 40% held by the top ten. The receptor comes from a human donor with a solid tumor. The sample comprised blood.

The CDR3 is CAISESTRRKGGNTIYF. The CDR3, as DNA: TGTGCCATCAGTGAGTCGACCCGGAGGAAGGGTGGAAACACCATATATTTT. The chain joins TRBV10-3 to TRBJ1-3; D uncertain. Germline CDR1 is ENHRY and CDR2 is SYGVKD. V was shortened by 0 bases and J by 3 bases, with 15 bases between the two germline ends. The CDR3 runs 17 residues.